This T cell receptor beta chain was documented in a study of cytomegalovirus exposure and HLA in healthy donors. Turning to the study itself: Earlier sequencing of 150 million to 200 million T cells yielded approximately 100 million unique TCR beta sequences.

With V trimmed by 2 bases and J by 5 bases, 6 bases remained unmatched. CDR3 size: 15 residues. Germline lookup yields CDR1 SGHNT and CDR2 YYREEE (reference sequence). The study ran its PCR with 60 Vbeta and 13 Jbeta primers. Repertoires were generated with immunoSEQ multiplex PCR, while TCRdb's copy carries only in-frame clones and drops some. The data show about 160,000 clones, roughly 80% seen once. The chain uses TRBV5-4 and TRBJ2-5, with 10 bases lining up with TRBD2. The sample consisted of PBMCs. The clonotype was recovered from a male donor in good health and CMV-seronegative. The CDR3 loop reads CASSLLAGRWETQYF. CDR3 DNA: TGTGCCAGCAGCTTACTAGCGGGACGTTGGGAGACCCAGTACTTC.